Sequencing of this TCR beta chain was carried out in a study of CD8 T cells in ankylosing spondylitis. Study findings and constraints: Characteristic, it appeared, of ankylosing spondylitis blood was a TCR beta motif of eight highly homologous variants.

This clonotype has ten or more counts. The antigen is unknown. TCRdb used MiXCR to reprocess the 5' RACE reads, holding one entry per CDR3 protein. The sample shows tens of thousands of distinct CDR3 sequences, 6% of them seen only once. V lost 1 base, J lost 6 bases, and 3 bases stayed unmatched. Looked up from germline, CDR1 is SEHNR and CDR2 is FQNEAQ (reference sequence). CDR3 length: 14 residues. The clonotype originates from a male donor with ankylosing spondylitis or in good health (not recorded which). Sequencing was carried out using blood, either unsorted or a sorted T cell fraction (not recorded which). The J gene is TRBJ2-7, the V gene TRBV7-9; 10 positions agree with TRBD1. The CDR3 bases are TGTGCCAGCAGCTTAGGGACAGGGGGTGGCGAGCAGTACTTC. It encodes CASSLGTGGGEQYF. The full variable domain, completed using reference TRBV7-9 and TRBJ2-7, is DTGVSQNPRHKITKRGQNVTFRCDPISEHNRLYWYRQTLGQGPEFLTYFQNEAQLEKSRLLSDRFSAERPKGSFSTLEIQRTEQGDSAMYLCASSLGTGGGEQYFGPGTRLTVT.